This is a list of T cell receptor beta chains from one sample in a study of memory CD4+ T cells and cytomegalovirus serostatus. The table came from immunoSEQ multiplex PCR; TCRdb's copy has only in-frame clones and leaves some out. The table lists roughly 39,000 clones, roughly four fifths of them singletons. The sample comprised memory CD4+ T cells from blood. These receptors all stem from an adult in good health and CMV-seronegative. The CDR3 runs from the conserved cysteine through the conserved F or W. Fields, in order: D gene, V gene, clone size, J gene, CDR3 protein, CDR3 DNA. A D gene is named only where the DNA matches it firmly. Not every row has a clone size; where given, it reads once, few, many or a size class.

D: NA; V: TRBV5-1; size: NA; J: TRBJ2-3; CDR3: CASSSNTLGYTDF; DNA: TGCGCCAGCAGCTCAAATACATTGGGGTACACGGATTTT
D: NA; V: TRBV13; size: NA; J: TRBJ1-3; CDR3: CASSLVIEAGNTIYF; DNA: TGTGCCAGCAGCTTGGTAATAGAGGCTGGAAACACCATATATTTT
D: NA; V: TRBV14; size: NA; J: TRBJ1-2; CDR3: CASSQDSRVGYTF; DNA: TGTGCCAGCAGCCAAGATTCGCGGGTTGGCTACACCTTC
D: NA; V: TRBV30; size: NA; J: TRBJ2-6; CDR3: CAWSALGGANVLTF; DNA: TGTGCCTGGAGTGCCCTAGGGGGGGCCAACGTCCTGACTTTC
D: TRBD1; V: TRBV27; size: few; J: TRBJ2-5; CDR3: CASSRRTGGFSETQYF; DNA: TGTGCCAGCAGTAGACGGACAGGGGGCTTTTCGGAGACCCAGTACTTC
D: NA; V: TRBV30; size: NA; J: TRBJ1-6; CDR3: CAWTPGQYNSPLHF; DNA: TGTGCCTGGACTCCAGGACAGTATAATTCACCCCTCCACTTT
D: NA; V: TRBV7-9; size: NA; J: TRBJ2-1; CDR3: CASSLEAVNEQFF; DNA: TGTGCCAGCAGCTTAGAAGCGGTCAATGAGCAGTTCTTC
D: TRBD1; V: TRBV30; size: NA; J: TRBJ1-5; CDR3: CAWSPRGRVGNQPQHF; DNA: TGTGCCTGGAGTCCGAGGGGGCGCGTTGGCAATCAGCCCCAGCATTTT
D: NA; V: TRBV30; size: NA; J: TRBJ2-5; CDR3: CASSTGTEETQYF; DNA: TGTGCCTCTTCTACCGGGACCGAAGAGACCCAGTACTTC
D: NA; V: TRBV2; size: NA; J: TRBJ1-1; CDR3: CASSDRGQEAFF; DNA: TGTGCCAGCAGTGATCGAGGACAGGAAGCTTTCTTT
D: NA; V: TRBV5-1; size: NA; J: TRBJ2-5; CDR3: CASGGGGGNQETQYF; DNA: TGCGCCAGCGGCGGCGGCGGCGGGAACCAAGAGACCCAGTACTTC